The clone carrying this T cell receptor beta chain appeared many times. This sample was taken from a study of early T cells in non-severe SARS-CoV-2 infection. The CDR3 totals 14 residues. The germline CDR1 and CDR2 sequences are SGHNT and YYREEE (reference sequence). J was trimmed by 15 bases and V by 0 bases; bases with no gene match: 6. TCRdb reprocessed the 5' RACE reads via MiXCR and lists one record per CDR3 protein. The sample has 55,000 to 70,000 distinct CDR3 sequences, just under 5% seen once. The sequencing sample was made of whole blood. This receptor was taken from an adult who was a healthcare worker with PCR-confirmed SARS-CoV-2 infection or an uninfected control (not recorded which). The V gene is TRBV5-4, the J gene TRBJ1-6, with 10 bases identical to TRBD1. The CDR3 loop reads CASSLGDRGLDLHF. CDR3 sequence (DNA): TGTGCCAGCAGCTTGGGGGACAGGGGATTGGACCTCCACTTT.